This T cell receptor beta chain emerged from a study of regulatory T cells in long-lasting Graves disease. The CDR3 runs 14 residues. CDR1 is MNHEY, CDR2 SVGEGT, per germline. V gave up 5 bases and J gave up 8 bases, with 16 bases separating them. This clonotype was seen a handful of times. Antigen unknown. Time point in this sample: newly diagnosed GD, antithyroid drugs for less than 3 months. Scientists built the TCR library using RNA that was extracted from PBMCs. Findings and caveats of the study: Patients with persistent disease shared under 3,500 public clonotypes, outpacing the 900 to 1,000 shared by new patients.

Arm-PCR of CDR3 regions with iRepertoire HTBI primers generated TCR beta libraries. One entry per CDR3 protein, called by TCRdb with MiXCR from the multiplex PCR reads. The sample carries about 420,000 distinct CDR3 sequences, less than 20% recorded once. This sample was also put to use in a study of T cells in Graves' hyperthyroidism and ophthalmopathy. That paper states: Blood samples included most of the expanded thyroid clonotypes exceeding 0.001. A median around 6.8 months before onset, the model predicted ophthalmopathy.

This chain links TRBV6-2 or TRBV6-3 with TRBJ2-1; the D gene is possibly TRBD1 (6 bases). The sample in question was peripheral blood mononuclear cells (PBMCs), obtained at new diagnosis, from a patient treated with antithyroid drugs. This sequence originates from a young woman with Graves disease. The CDR3 sequence is CASSKDRTRDEQFF. CDR3 bases: TGTGCCAGCAGTAAAGACAGGACTCGGGATGAGCAGTTCTTC.